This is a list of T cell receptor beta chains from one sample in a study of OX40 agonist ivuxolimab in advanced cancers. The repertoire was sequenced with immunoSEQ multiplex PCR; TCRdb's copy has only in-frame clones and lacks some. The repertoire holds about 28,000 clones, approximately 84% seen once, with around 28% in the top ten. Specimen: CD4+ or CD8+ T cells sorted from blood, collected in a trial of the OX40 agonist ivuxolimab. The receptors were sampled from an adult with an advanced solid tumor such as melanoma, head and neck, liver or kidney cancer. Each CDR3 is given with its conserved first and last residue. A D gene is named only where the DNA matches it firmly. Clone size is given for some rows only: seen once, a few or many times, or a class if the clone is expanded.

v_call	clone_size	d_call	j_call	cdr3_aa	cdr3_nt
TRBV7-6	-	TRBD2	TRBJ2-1	CASSSGLAGEYNEQFF	TGTGCCAGCAGCTCGGGACTAGCGGGGGAGTACAATGAGCAGTTCTTC
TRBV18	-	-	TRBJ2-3	CASSPPMSAFTDTQYF	TGTGCCAGCTCACCACCGATGAGCGCGTTCACAGATACGCAGTATTTT
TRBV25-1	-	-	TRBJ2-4	CASSGGGLNIQYF	TGTGCCAGCAGTGGGGGGGGCCTTAACATTCAGTACTTC
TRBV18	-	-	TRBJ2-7	CASSPGGNEQYF	TGTGCCAGCTCACCAGGCGGGAATGAGCAGTACTTC
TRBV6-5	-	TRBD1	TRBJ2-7	CASSLGQGYEQYF	TGTGCCAGCAGTCTTGGACAGGGGTACGAGCAGTACTTC
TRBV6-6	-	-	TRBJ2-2	CASTQGGNTGELFF	TGTGCCAGCACCCAGGGGGGGAACACCGGGGAGCTGTTTTTT
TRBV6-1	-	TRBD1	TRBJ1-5	CASSPDRGQGQPQHF	TGTGCCAGCAGTCCCGACAGGGGGCAGGGGCAGCCCCAGCATTTT
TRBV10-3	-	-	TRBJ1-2	CAISESAGEGYGYTF	TGTGCCATCAGTGAGTCGGCAGGGGAAGGATATGGCTACACCTTC
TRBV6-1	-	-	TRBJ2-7	CASSEGPRPSYEQYF	TGTGCCAGCAGTGAAGGCCCCAGACCCTCCTACGAGCAGTACTTC
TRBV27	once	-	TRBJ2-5	CASGYQETQYF	TGTGCCAGCGGGTACCAAGAGACCCAGTACTTC
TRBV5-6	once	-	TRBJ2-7	CASSLTGSYEQYF	TGTGCCAGCAGCTTGACAGGGAGCTACGAGCAGTACTTC
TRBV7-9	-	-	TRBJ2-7	CASSFQGVDYEQYF	TGTGCCAGCAGCTTCCAGGGAGTAGACTACGAGCAGTACTTC
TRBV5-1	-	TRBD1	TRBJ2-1	CASSFDRGGYNEQFF	TGCGCCAGCAGCTTCGACAGGGGGGGTTACAATGAGCAGTTCTTC
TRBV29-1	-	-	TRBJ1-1	CVSRGGTEAFF	TGCGTCTCCAGGGGCGGAACTGAAGCTTTCTTT
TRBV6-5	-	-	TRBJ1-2	CASTAERETNYGYTF	TGTGCCAGCACCGCTGAGCGGGAGACTAACTATGGCTACACCTTC
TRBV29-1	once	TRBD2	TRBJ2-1	CSVGLAGGYNEQFF	TGCAGCGTTGGGCTAGCGGGGGGTTACAATGAGCAGTTCTTC
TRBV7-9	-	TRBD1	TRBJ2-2	CASSPFPGTAVTGELFF	TGTGCCAGCAGCCCATTTCCAGGGACAGCAGTCACCGGGGAGCTGTTTTTT
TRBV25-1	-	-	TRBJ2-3	CASSESSARGTDTQYF	TGTGCCAGCAGTGAATCGTCAGCGCGGGGCACAGATACGCAGTATTTT
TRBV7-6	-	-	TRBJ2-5	CASSSRQADRETQYF	TGTGCCAGCAGCAGCCGACAGGCGGACCGAGAGACCCAGTACTTC
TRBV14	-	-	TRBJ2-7	CASSQDLYEQYF	TGTGCCAGCAGCCAAGACCTCTACGAGCAGTACTTC
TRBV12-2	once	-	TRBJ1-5	CASRLDDPIGSNQPQHF	TGTGCAAGTCGCTTAGATGACCCCATAGGAAGCAATCAGCCCCAGCATTTT
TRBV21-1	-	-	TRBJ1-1	CASILGYGQPKTEAFF	TGTGCCAGCATTCTGGGGTACGGGCAACCCAAGACTGAAGCTTTCTTT
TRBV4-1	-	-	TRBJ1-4	CASRVRGAVDEKLFF	TGCGCCAGCAGAGTGAGGGGGGCGGTTGATGAAAAACTGTTTTTT
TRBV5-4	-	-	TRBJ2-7	CASSPYRSLAYEQYF	TGTGCCAGCAGCCCATACCGGTCCCTAGCCTACGAGCAGTACTTC
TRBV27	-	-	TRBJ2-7	CASSRGSEQYF	TGTGCCAGCTCGCGGGGCTCCGAGCAGTACTTC
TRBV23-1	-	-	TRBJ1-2	CASSQYRDFYGYTF	TGCGCCAGCAGTCAATACAGGGATTTCTATGGCTACACCTTC
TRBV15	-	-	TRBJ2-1	CATSSPERGSSYNEQFF	TGTGCCACCAGCTCCCCAGAAAGGGGGAGCTCCTACAATGAGCAGTTCTTC
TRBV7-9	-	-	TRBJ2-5	CASSRGSQGTQYF	TGTGCCAGCAGTAGGGGCTCTCAAGGGACCCAGTACTTC
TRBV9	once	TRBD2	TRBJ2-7	CASSVGGGAYEQYF	TGTGCCAGCAGCGTAGGCGGGGGGGCCTACGAGCAGTACTTC
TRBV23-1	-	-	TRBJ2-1	CASSQGRRRFARGVINEQFF	TGCGCCAGCAGTCAAGGGCGGAGGCGTTTTGCTCGAGGGGTAATTAATGAGCAGTTCTTC